The clone carrying this TCR beta chain was seen just once. Its antigen is not known. These data come from a study of T cell responses to AZD1222 COVID-19 vaccine. Overall study findings and caveats: Vaccination with two AZD1222 doses was followed by a rise in Spike-specific TCR breadth and depth. Repertoires were obtained only post-peak T cell response. Females outnumbered males among donors, who were mostly white British; clonal diversity was possibly underestimated. The CD4 TCRs associated with vaccination extended across spike and predominated at 160-218 and 743-854.

Some clones are missing from TCRdb's copy, which holds only in-frame ones; the method was immunoSEQ multiplex PCR. The table has some 81,000 clones, 70% to 90% seen once; the top ten hold roughly 3.1%. The CDR3 runs to 16 residues. Germline lookup yields CDR1 GTSNPN and CDR2 SVGIG (reference sequence). The V end lost 1 base, the J end lost 4 bases, and 19 bases lay between the germline ends. Sequencing used peripheral blood, obtained 28 days after the second AZD1222 dose. This chain connects TRBV30 to TRBJ1-1, with TRBD1 as a possible D gene (6 bases). This sequence originates from an adult who received the AZD1222 COVID-19 vaccine. The CDR3 here is CAWSGSGGRKRTEAFF. The DNA for the CDR3 is TGTGCCTGGAGTGGGAGTGGGGGGCGGAAACGCACTGAAGCTTTCTTT. Supplemented by reference TRBV30 and TRBJ1-1, the full variable domain reads SQTIHQWPATLVQPVGSPLSLECTVEGTSNPNLYWYRQAAGRGLQLLFYSVGIGQISSEVPQNLSASRPQDRQFILSSKKLLLSDSGFYLCAWSGSGGRKRTEAFFGQGTRLTVV.